Below are 10 T cell receptor beta chains sequenced from a single sample in a study of T cell repertoires in cytomegalovirus infection. Using its own MiXCR run on the reads, TCRdb lists one record per CDR3 protein. The table includes 150,000 to 200,000 distinct CDR3 sequences, about 21% detected once. Sequences were obtained from PBMCs. These receptors originate from a human donor in good health (CMV status not recorded). Some clones in this sample may be carry-over from other donors' samples.

This clonotype was seen repeatedly, ten times or more. The rearrangement uses TRBV28 and TRBJ1-3; D remains unclear. V lost 4 bases and J lost 0, with 10 bases in between. The CDR3 consists of 15 residues. Per germline, CDR1 MDHEN and CDR2 SYDVKM. CDR3 in amino acids: CASSSTLVSGNTIYF. The CDR3 DNA follows: TGTGCCAGCAGTTCGACATTAGTCTCTGGAAACACCATATATTTT.

The chain is built from TRBV25-1 and TRBJ2-5, with 9 positions matching TRBD1. CDR1 is MGHDK, CDR2 SYGVNS, per germline. V shed 1 base and J 1 base; nucleotides not matched to a gene: 4. CDR3 size: 16 residues. The CDR3 sequence: CASSESGTGSQETQYF. As DNA, the CDR3 is TGTGCCAGCAGTGAATCCGGGACAGGGTCCCAAGAGACCCAGTACTTC.

This clonotype was detected only a few times. This chain joins TRBV7-2 and TRBJ2-3; 11 bases agree with TRBD1. This CDR3 contains 13 residues. Trimming at V came to 6 bases and at J to 9 bases, leaving 5 bases not matched to a gene. Germline V gives CDR1 SGHTA, CDR2 FQGNSA. The CDR3 here is CASRSRDRGTQYF. The CDR3 DNA follows: TGTGCCAGCAGGTCTAGGGACAGGGGGACGCAGTATTTT. Drawing the rest from reference TRBV7-2 and TRBJ2-3, the complete variable domain is GAGVSQSPSNKVTEKGKDVELRCDPISGHTALYWYRQSLGQGLEFLIYFQGNSAPDKSGLPSDRFSAERTGGSVSTLTIQRTQQEDSAVYLCASRSRDRGTQYFGPGTRLTVL.

This clonotype was seen only a few times. The gene calls are TRBV25-1 and TRBJ2-3; D might be TRBD1 (5 bases). In germline, CDR1 is MGHDK, CDR2 SYGVNS. The CDR3 extends over 14 amino acids. Trimming stripped 11 bases from V and 3 bases from J, with 18 bases between. CDR3 loop: CAAHDPQGTDTQYF. For the CDR3, the DNA is TGTGCCGCACACGACCCGCAGGGAACAGATACGCAGTATTTT.

The rearrangement uses TRBV19 and TRBJ2-3, with 7 bases matching TRBD1. Unmatched junction bases numbered 5, after V lost 5 bases and J lost 0 bases. The CDR3 covers 15 residues. CDR1 is LNHDA, CDR2 SQIVND, per germline (reference sequence). The CDR3 sequence: CASSVGTASTDTQYF. CDR3 coding DNA: TGTGCCAGTAGTGTAGGGACAGCTAGCACAGATACGCAGTATTTT.

This clonotype was recorded at least ten times. The chain employs TRBV7-2 and TRBJ2-5, with 10 bases that match TRBD1. The CDR3 length is 16 residues. Germline V gene lookup returns CDR1 SGHTA and CDR2 FQGNSA. After removal of 4 bases from V and 7 bases from J, the junction contained 12 bases not matched to a gene. In nucleotides, the CDR3 is TGTGCCAGCAGCTGGGGGACCGGGACAGGGGAGGGGACCCAGTACTTC. Its protein product is CASSWGTGTGEGTQYF.

This clonotype showed up just a few times. J is TRBJ2-5 and V is TRBV12-3 or TRBV12-4, with 7 bases that match TRBD2. V was clipped by 2 bases and J by 5 bases; unmatched bases: 8. The length of the CDR3 is 15 residues. The CDR3: CASSLIIAGEETQYF. CDR3 nucleotides: TGTGCCAGCAGTTTAATAATTGCGGGAGAGGAGACCCAGTACTTC.

This clonotype was observed many times. The chain employs TRBV7-9 and TRBJ2-3; no clear D. Trimming removed 0 bases from V and 1 base from J, with 14 bases in between. Germline V gene lookup returns CDR1 SEHNR and CDR2 FQNEAQ (reference sequence). This CDR3 contains 17 residues. This chain's CDR3 is CASSLARWWERTDTQYF. CDR3 nucleotide sequence: TGTGCCAGCAGCTTAGCGCGGTGGTGGGAACGCACAGATACGCAGTATTTT.

The chain combines TRBV19 with TRBJ1-5, with a tentative D call TRBD1 (6 bases). Looked up from germline, CDR1 is LNHDA and CDR2 is SQIVND (reference sequence). V dropped 5 bases and J dropped 4 bases, with 9 bases sitting between them. The CDR3 is 13 residues long. The CDR3 DNA reads as TGTGCCAGTAGTTACAGGGTAAATCAGCCCCAGCATTTT. Encoded protein: CASSYRVNQPQHF.

The chain recombines TRBV6-1 with TRBJ1-6; TRBD1 matches at 11 bases. The CDR3 contains 16 residues. V was pared by 6 bases and J by 10 bases, with 11 bases of the junction left unmatched. Germline CDR1 MNHNS, CDR2 SASEGT. CDR3 region: CASRRSAGTGGSPLHF. The CDR3 bases are TGTGCCAGCAGGCGATCCGCCGGGACAGGGGGGTCACCCCTCCACTTT.